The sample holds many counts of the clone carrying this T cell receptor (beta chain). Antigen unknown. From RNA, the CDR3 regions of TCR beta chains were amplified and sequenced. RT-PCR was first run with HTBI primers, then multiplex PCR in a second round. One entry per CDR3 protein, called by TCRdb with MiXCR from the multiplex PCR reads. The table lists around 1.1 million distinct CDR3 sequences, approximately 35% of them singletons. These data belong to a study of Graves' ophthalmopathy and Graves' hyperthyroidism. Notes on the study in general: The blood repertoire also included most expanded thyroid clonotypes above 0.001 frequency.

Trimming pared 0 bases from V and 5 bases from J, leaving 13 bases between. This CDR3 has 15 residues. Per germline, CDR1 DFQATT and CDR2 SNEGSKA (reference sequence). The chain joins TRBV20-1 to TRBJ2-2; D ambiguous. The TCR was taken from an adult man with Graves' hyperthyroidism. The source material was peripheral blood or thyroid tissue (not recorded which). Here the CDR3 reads CSARDAGPGTGELFF. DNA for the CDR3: TGCAGTGCTAGAGATGCTGGACCTGGGACCGGGGAGCTGTTTTTT.